The 5 T cell receptor beta chains reported below all come from one sample, sequenced in a study of low-dose radiotherapy and immunotherapy resistance in tumors. TRAV- and TRBV-specific primers, spanning alpha and beta chains, primed first-strand cDNA. TCR amplification involved roughly 21 PCR cycles with a constant-region primer and V-primer adapter. A single record per CDR3 protein comes from TCRdb applying MiXCR to the reads. The table has 95,000 to 100,000 distinct CDR3 sequences, under 25% seen once. The time point here: after trial treatment. The treatment is: LDRT plus nivolumab, ipilimumab, low-dose cyclophosphamide and aspirin (RACIN trial). Here the sequenced sample was PBMCs, taken after low-dose radiotherapy plus immunotherapy. Every receptor here comes from a male donor with prostate cancer.

The V and J genes are TRBV7-9 and TRBJ2-7; possibly TRBD2 for D (6 bases). The CDR3 is 15 amino acids. Germline V lookup: CDR1 SEHNR, CDR2 FQNEAQ (reference sequence). V was trimmed by 1 base and J by 2 bases, leaving 12 bases between them. The CDR3 region is CASSLGGDGTYEQYF. The CDR3 DNA reads as TGTGCCAGCAGCTTAGGGGGGGACGGAACCTACGAGCAGTACTTC.

This clonotype was seen repeatedly, ten times or more. J is TRBJ2-1 and V is TRBV11-3, with TRBD2 identical over 11 bases. The CDR3 consists of 14 residues. Germline CDR1 reads SGHNT; CDR2 reads YENEEA. Trimming at V came to 5 bases and at J to 7 bases, leaving 4 bases not matched to a gene. As DNA, the CDR3 is TGTGCCAGCAGCATAGCGGGGGGGTCGAATGAGCAGTTCTTC. Its protein product is CASSIAGGSNEQFF.

This clonotype was counted at least ten times. The rearrangement uses TRBV20-1 and TRBJ2-1; 9 bases fit TRBD2. Germline CDR1 DFQATT, CDR2 SNEGSKA (reference sequence). With 5 bases clipped from V and 4 bases from J, the junction kept 15 bases outside the gene matches. This CDR3 spans 17 amino acids. The DNA of the CDR3 is TGCAGTGCTGAAAGCGGGGGGCCCTCTCTATCTTACAATGAGCAGTTCTTC. This encodes CSAESGGPSLSYNEQFF.

This clonotype has at least ten counts. The chain combines TRBV19 with TRBJ2-5; a weak D match, TRBD2 (5 bases). The germline gives CDR1 LNHDA, CDR2 SQIVND (reference sequence). The CDR3 length is 15 residues. V lost 5 bases, J lost 2 bases, and 15 bases lay in between. The CDR3 sequence: CASSVRTGRQETQYF. The CDR3 coding sequence is TGTGCCAGTAGTGTCCGGACGGGGAGACAAGAGACCCAGTACTTC.

The sample holds many counts of this clonotype. No DNA is shown, since the ends of the CDR3 on it are uncertain; the CDR3 is the one TCRdb lists. This chain uses TRBV6-1 with TRBJ2-3; the D call TRBD2 from the table was never checked on the DNA. The CDR3 contains 19 residues when both ends are counted. CDR1 is MNHNS and CDR2 is SASEGT in the germline V gene. This CDR3 reads CASSEMPGGAVGRGSVRYF.